Listed below are T cell receptor beta chains from one sample, sequenced in a study of T cell responses to AZD1222 COVID-19 vaccine. Here immunoSEQ multiplex PCR was the method, and the copy in TCRdb shows in-frame clones only, minus some. The table includes 180,000 or so clones, just under 90% detected once. The sample was peripheral blood, taken 28 days after the second dose of the MenACWY control vaccine. Every receptor here comes from an adult who received the MenACWY meningococcal vaccine as a control. CDR3s include the opening cysteine and the closing phenylalanine or tryptophan. D genes are given only for firm matches. Size is omitted from some rows. Given values are once, few, many or a class for expanded clones.

TRBJ1-5,TRBV28,-,-,TGTGCCAGCACCACTGGGGGTGGTGGCAATCAGCCCCAGCATTTT,CASTTGGGGNQPQHF
TRBJ2-7,TRBV5-4,-,-,TGTGCCAGCAGCTCCGACAGATACGAGCAGTACTTC,CASSSDRYEQYF
TRBJ2-7,TRBV12-5,-,TRBD1,TGTGCTAGTGGTTTGGGGACAGGGTGGAACGAGCAGTACTTC,CASGLGTGWNEQYF
TRBJ2-5,TRBV5-5,-,-,TGTGCCAGCAGCTTGGTTTTTGAGTCCGCCGGGACCCAGTACTTC,CASSLVFESAGTQYF
TRBJ2-1,TRBV3-1/TRBV3-2,-,TRBD1,TGTGCCAGCAGCCAAGTTCGACAGGGAAACGAGCAGTTCTTC,CASSQVRQGNEQFF
TRBJ1-1,TRBV5-1,-,-,TGCGCCAGCAGCTATCGTCCCAGCGAGGCGGCTTTCTTT,CASSYRPSEAAFF
TRBJ2-2,TRBV19,-,-,TGTGCCAGTAGCACAGGGAGAAATTGGCCCGGGGAGCTGTTTTTT,CASSTGRNWPGELFF
TRBJ1-1,TRBV28,-,-,TGTGCCAGCACTTCTAACAGAATGAACACTGAAGCTTTCTTT,CASTSNRMNTEAFF
TRBJ2-7,TRBV19,-,-,TGTGCCAGTAGTATCCAAGGCAGCTACGAGCAGTACTTC,CASSIQGSYEQYF
TRBJ1-3,TRBV29-1,-,-,TGCAGCGTTACAGGGCGAGTCGGGGGAAACACCATATATTTT,CSVTGRVGGNTIYF
TRBJ1-1,TRBV15,-,-,TGTGCCACCAAGGGAGGGCGGACGAACACTGAAGCTTTCTTT,CATKGGRTNTEAFF
TRBJ1-4,TRBV4-3,-,-,TGCGCCAGCAGCCAGGCCAGGGGAGACAATGAAAAACTGTTTTTT,CASSQARGDNEKLFF
TRBJ1-5,TRBV19,few,TRBD1,TGTGCCAGTAGTATGGCAGGGGGCACACAGCCCCAGCATTTT,CASSMAGGTQPQHF
TRBJ1-5,TRBV5-4,-,-,TGTGCCAGCAGCTTGAGTGGGGGCAATCAGCCCCAGCATTTT,CASSLSGGNQPQHF
TRBJ2-7,TRBV4-2,-,-,TGTGCCAGCAGCCAAGATAGAGGGGCGGAAACATACGAGCAGTACTTC,CASSQDRGAETYEQYF
TRBJ1-2,TRBV7-2,-,-,TGTGCCAGCAGCCAAAGATCTGGGATCTATGGCTACACCTTC,CASSQRSGIYGYTF
TRBJ2-1,TRBV9,-,-,TGTGCCAGCAGCGTAGTGGCTTCCAATGAGCAGTTCTTC,CASSVVASNEQFF
TRBJ1-1,TRBV19,-,-,TGTGCCAGTAGTACGACAGTGAACACTGAAGCTTTCTTT,CASSTTVNTEAFF
TRBJ2-7,TRBV28,-,TRBD2,TGTGCCAGCAGCATACTTGGGACTAGCGGGACGTACGAGCAGTACTTC,CASSILGTSGTYEQYF
TRBJ1-2,TRBV7-9,-,-,TGTGCCAGCAGCTTCTCTCTGGGTAACTATGGCTACACCTTC,CASSFSLGNYGYTF
TRBJ2-4,TRBV25-1,-,-,TGTGCCAGCAGTGAATCTCAATTAGCCAAAAACATTCAGTACTTC,CASSESQLAKNIQYF
TRBJ2-3,TRBV28,-,-,TGTGCCAGCAGTCCTATATCTAGCACAGATACGCAGTATTTT,CASSPISSTDTQYF
TRBJ2-1,TRBV29-1,-,TRBD1,TGCAGCGTTGAGGGGACAGGGTCCTACAATGAGCAGTTCTTC,CSVEGTGSYNEQFF
TRBJ1-5,TRBV28,-,-,TGTGCCAGCAGCCTTCAAGCTCAGCCCCAGCATTTT,CASSLQAQPQHF
TRBJ1-1,TRBV9,-,-,TGTGCCAGCAGCGTAGGTGTGGAAATGAACACTGAAGCTTTCTTT,CASSVGVEMNTEAFF
TRBJ2-2,TRBV24-1,-,-,TGTGCCACCAGTGATTTAGGAGAACCCGGGGAGCTGTTTTTT,CATSDLGEPGELFF
TRBJ1-1,TRBV7-2,-,-,TGTGCCAGCAGCTTAGGGTGGGGAGGGAGCATGAACACTGAAGCTTTCTTT,CASSLGWGGSMNTEAFF
TRBJ1-2,TRBV6-1,-,TRBD1,TGTGCCAGCAACTCACAGGGGGATGGCTACACCTTC,CASNSQGDGYTF
TRBJ2-7,TRBV27,-,TRBD2,TGTGCCAGCAGTCCCCGGGGACTAGCGGTCCTCTCCTACGAGCAGTACTTC,CASSPRGLAVLSYEQYF
TRBJ2-5,TRBV6-5,-,-,TGTGCCAGCAGTCCACAGAAGCTCATGCAAGAGACCCAGTACTTC,CASSPQKLMQETQYF
TRBJ2-7,TRBV18,-,-,TGTGCCAGCTCACCGGCGGTGGGAGAGTTCTACGAGCAGTACTTC,CASSPAVGEFYEQYF
TRBJ2-1,TRBV6-2/TRBV6-3,-,-,TGTGCCAGCAGTTACTCGTCCAATGAGCAGTTCTTC,CASSYSSNEQFF
TRBJ1-2,TRBV6-1,-,-,TGTGCCAGCACCATACAGAGGCTAGACTATGGCTACACCTTC,CASTIQRLDYGYTF
TRBJ1-2,TRBV27,-,-,TGTGCCAGCAGTTGGAACAGGGATCACGGCTACACCTTC,CASSWNRDHGYTF
TRBJ2-5,TRBV9,-,TRBD1,TGTGCCAGCAGCAACCAGGGGGAAGGACCGTACTTC,CASSNQGEGPYF
TRBJ1-2,TRBV3-1/TRBV3-2,-,TRBD1,TGTGCCAGCAGCCAGGGACAGGGGCAATTTGGCTACACCTTC,CASSQGQGQFGYTF
TRBJ1-1,TRBV29-1,-,-,TGCAGCGTTCGTGGATGGAGTCGGGCTGAAGCTTTCTTT,CSVRGWSRAEAFF
TRBJ2-3,TRBV4-3,once,TRBD2,TGCGCCAGCAGCCAATTCCTAGCGGGAGGGGGCACAGATACGCAGTATTTT,CASSQFLAGGGTDTQYF
TRBJ2-1,TRBV10-3,-,TRBD2,TGTGCCATCAGTGAAGGCCTAGCGGGATGGGGGTTACGGAATGAGCAGTTCTTC,CAISEGLAGWGLRNEQFF
TRBJ1-2,TRBV19,-,-,TGTGCCAGTAGGAACCCGGGTCTGCTCGCGGGCTACACCTTC,CASRNPGLLAGYTF